Below, 6 T cell receptor beta chains from the same sample are listed, as sequenced in a study of cytomegalovirus exposure and HLA in healthy donors. 60 Vbeta and 13 Jbeta primers were used in PCR. Some clones are missing from TCRdb's copy, which holds only in-frame ones; the method was immunoSEQ multiplex PCR. In the table there are around 160,000 clones, over 60% of which are singletons. Sequenced input: PBMCs. The receptors originated from a man aged 50-60 years in good health and CMV-seropositive.

This sequence joins TRBV6-1 and TRBJ1-2; D remains ambiguous. This CDR3 has 13 amino acids. Germline V gene lookup returns CDR1 MNHNS and CDR2 SASEGT. The V gene lost 7 bases and the J gene lost 9 bases, with 18 bases spanning the gap. The CDR3 region is CASTTRVAESYTF. The CDR3, as DNA: TGTGCCAGCACCACCCGGGTGGCAGAAAGCTACACCTTC.

V gene TRBV29-1 combines with J gene TRBJ2-3; 16 bases align to TRBD2. Trimming cost V 4 bases and J 1 base; bases outside gene matches: 5. The CDR3 has 17 amino acids. CDR1 and CDR2 from the germline V gene are SQVTM and ANQGSEA. The CDR3 region has the DNA TGCAGCGTTGCGGGACTAGCGGGGGGGCCGGGCACAGATACGCAGTATTTT. This translates into CSVAGLAGGPGTDTQYF.

V usage is TRBV28 and J usage is TRBJ2-2, with a possible D match to TRBD2 (5 bases). Trimming took off 1 base at V and 9 bases at J, with 15 bases between the two ends. CDR3 size: 15 residues. Per germline, CDR1 MDHEN and CDR2 SYDVKM. The CDR3 loop is CASSLSGTMPRELFF. The CDR3 DNA follows: TGTGCCAGCAGTTTATCGGGAACTATGCCGAGGGAGCTGTTTTTT.

The CDR3 DNA sequence: TGTGCCAGCAGTCCCCGGGGGGGCACCGGGGAGCTGTTTTTT. Its protein is CASSPRGGTGELFF. The V gene is TRBV6-1, the J gene TRBJ2-2, with TRBD2 matching over 8 bases. From germline, CDR1 is MNHNS and CDR2 SASEGT. The CDR3 is made up of 14 amino acids. The J segment lost 4 bases and the V segment lost 5 bases, leaving 3 bases of the junction unmatched.

This clone was counted once. The CDR3 is CASRPNRGGSPLHF. CDR3 bases: TGTGCCAGCAGGCCTAACAGGGGTGGGTCACCCCTCCACTTT. The chain uses TRBV2 and TRBJ1-6; 7 nucleotides align to TRBD1. Per germline, CDR1 SNHLY and CDR2 FYNNEI. The CDR3 sequence is 14 residues long. The ends lost 6 bases at V and 10 bases at J; junction bases unmatched: 9. The complete variable domain, with remaining parts taken from reference TRBV2 and TRBJ1-6, reads EPEVTQTPSHQVTQMGQEVILRCVPISNHLYFYWYRQILGQKVEFLVSFYNNEISEKSEIFDDQFSVERPDGSNFTLKIRSTKLEDSAMYFCASRPNRGGSPLHFGNGTRLTVT.

The V and J genes are TRBV10-3 and TRBJ1-2, with D possibly matching TRBD1 (5 bases). CDR3 size: 15 residues. The V end was cut by 3 bases, the J end by 8 bases, with 19 bases between. Germline V gene data show CDR1 as ENHRY and CDR2 as SYGVKD. CDR3 DNA: TGTGCCATCAGTGAACGAGAATGGGGGGTTGGCGGCTACACCTTC. Translation: CAISEREWGVGGYTF.